These 23 T cell receptor beta chains were sequenced from one sample in a study of blood T cell repertoires in COVID-19. Produced via immunoSEQ multiplex PCR; TCRdb's table is partial and in-frame only. The data hold about 46,000 clones, with approximately 85% observed a single time. Sequenced: peripheral blood. These receptors were collected from a human donor in a cohort sampled during active COVID-19. The donor label of this sample is uncertain.

This clone was detected once. The chain is built from TRBV19 and TRBJ2-5; D is uncertain. The CDR3 extends over 14 amino acids. Trimming shortened V by 2 bases and J by 2 bases, and 9 bases separated the two germline ends. Germline loops: CDR1 LNHDA, CDR2 SQIVND (reference sequence). CDR3 bases: TGTGCCAGTAGTATAATAGCAGATCAAGAGACCCAGTACTTC. This translates into CASSIIADQETQYF.

The chain joins TRBV18 to TRBJ1-6, with D unresolved. Germline CDR1 KGHSH, CDR2 LQKENI. CDR3 length: 15 residues. V was pared by 5 bases and J by 13 bases, with 21 bases between. The CDR3 bases are TGTGCCAGCTCAGCACGCTTTTCGGGATATAAGCCCCTCCACTTT. This codes for CASSARFSGYKPLHF.

The chain recombines TRBV6-5 with TRBJ2-5; D might be TRBD1 (6 bases). Trimming took 4 bases from V and 2 from J, leaving 11 bases between them. The length of the CDR3 is 14 residues. Germline V gives CDR1 MNHEY, CDR2 SVGAGI. Written as DNA, the CDR3 is TGTGCCAGCAGTTCCCGGGACACACAAGAGACCCAGTACTTC. Translation: CASSSRDTQETQYF.

The genes are TRBV6-5 and TRBJ2-2, with 7 bases that match TRBD1. Germline V gives CDR1 MNHEY, CDR2 SVGAGI. This CDR3 is 15 amino acids long. The V and J ends lost 7 bases and 2 bases, in that order; junction bases with no gene match: 7. The CDR3 region has the DNA TGTGCCAGCAAGGGGGCGGAATTAAACACCGGGGAGCTGTTTTTT. It yields the protein CASKGAELNTGELFF.

The chain couples TRBV3-1 (or the pseudogene TRBV3-2) to TRBJ2-1; 10 bases line up with TRBD1. CDR1 is LGHDT and CDR2 is YNNKEL in the germline V gene (reference sequence). V lost 4 bases, J lost 6 bases, and 6 bases stayed unmatched. The CDR3 loop spans 15 amino acids. The DNA for the CDR3 is TGTGCCAGCAGCCTCGGGACAGGGGAGTTCAATGAGCAGTTCTTC. Residues: CASSLGTGEFNEQFF.

The chain is built from TRBV28 and TRBJ1-2; possibly TRBD1 for D (5 bases). This CDR3 contains 15 residues. The germline CDR1 and CDR2 sequences are MDHEN and SYDVKM. The V and J ends lost 3 bases and 7 bases respectively, with 18 bases between them. CDR3 sequence reads: CASSFGSGGYGGYTF. Written as DNA, the CDR3 is TGTGCCAGCAGTTTCGGGAGCGGGGGGTATGGTGGCTACACCTTC.

The chain links TRBV9 to TRBJ1-5, with D possibly TRBD1 on 6 matching bases. Per the germline V gene, CDR1 is SGDLS and CDR2 is YYNGEE. V shed 3 bases and J shed 0 bases, with 7 bases lying between them. This CDR3 contains 14 residues. CDR3 DNA sequence: TGTGCCAGCAGCGCCAGGGGTAGCAATCAGCCCCAGCATTTT. Protein sequence: CASSARGSNQPQHF.

The chain recombines TRBV3-1 (or the pseudogene TRBV3-2) with TRBJ2-7; 9 bases line up with TRBD2. The CDR3 covers 15 residues. The V segment lost 4 bases and the J segment 6 bases; nucleotides outside the gene matches: 10. CDR1 is LGHDT, CDR2 YNNKEL, per germline (reference sequence). In DNA form, the CDR3 reads TGTGCCAGCAGCCTCGCAGCGGGGGGCCCCGTCGAGCAGTACTTC. Its translation: CASSLAAGGPVEQYF.

The V gene is TRBV3-1 (or the pseudogene TRBV3-2), the J gene TRBJ2-1, with D perhaps TRBD2 (6 bases). Trimming stripped 5 bases from V and 9 bases from J, with 23 bases between. The CDR3 extends over 16 amino acids. Per germline, CDR1 LGHDT and CDR2 YNNKEL (reference sequence). CDR3 in DNA: TGTGCCAGCAGCAACCTGGGACTTGGTTTCTTGGGTGAGCAGTTCTTC. Translating it yields CASSNLGLGFLGEQFF.

J is TRBJ1-1 and V is TRBV5-1, with a weak D call TRBD1 (6 bases). The CDR3 has 14 amino acids. V was pared by 4 bases and J by 1 base, with 11 bases between. Per germline, CDR1 SGHRS and CDR2 YFSETQ. The CDR3 is CASSPGHQNTEAFF. CDR3 sequence (DNA): TGCGCCAGCAGCCCGGGACACCAGAACACTGAAGCTTTCTTT.

The CDR3 reads CASKPSPASGARDTQYF. Written as DNA, the CDR3 is TGCGCCAGCAAACCCTCCCCGGCTAGCGGGGCCCGAGATACGCAGTATTTT. The gene calls are TRBV4-1 and TRBJ2-3; 9 nucleotides line up with TRBD2. The germline V gene has CDR1 MGHRA and CDR2 YSYEKL. With V trimmed by 7 bases and J by 5 bases, 16 bases remained unmatched. This CDR3 is 17 amino acids long.

This chain uses TRBV2 with TRBJ2-6; 7 bases are a match to TRBD1. The CDR3 has 18 residues. Losses at the gene ends were 5 bases for V and 0 bases for J; bases not matched to a gene: 10. The germline CDR1 and CDR2 sequences are SNHLY and FYNNEI. CDR3 region: CASSFRTGLRSGANVLTF. For the CDR3, the DNA is TGTGCCAGCAGTTTTCGGACAGGACTCCGCTCTGGGGCCAACGTCCTGACTTTC.

V is TRBV5-1 and J is TRBJ2-7; a possible D gene is TRBD1 (5 bases). The germline CDR1 and CDR2 sequences are SGHRS and YFSETQ. The CDR3 consists of 14 residues. V was shortened by 0 bases and J by 7 bases, with 14 bases between the two germline ends. The CDR3 nucleotides read TGCGCCAGCAGCTTGGCCAAAGGGGTGGGGGAGCAGTACTTC. Protein: CASSLAKGVGEQYF.

J is TRBJ1-2 and V is TRBV4-3; 7 bases line up with TRBD1. The CDR3 runs to 13 residues. CDR1 LGHNA and CDR2 YSLEER come from the germline V gene. V lost 4 bases, J lost 3 bases, and 2 bases stayed unmatched. DNA for the CDR3: TGCGCCAGCAGCCGAGGACAGGACTATGGCTACACCTTC. Protein sequence: CASSRGQDYGYTF.

The V and J genes are TRBV11-2 and TRBJ1-6; 7 bases fit TRBD1. Germline CDR1 is SGHAT and CDR2 is FQNNGV. V trimming: 3 bases; J trimming: 9 bases; junction bases outside the gene matches: 5. This CDR3 has 14 residues. The chain's CDR3 is CASSFRGSGSPLHF. In DNA form, the CDR3 reads TGTGCCAGCAGCTTCAGGGGGTCAGGTTCACCCCTCCACTTT.

The chain uses TRBV5-1 and TRBJ1-2; 8 bases match TRBD1. Trimming took 3 bases from V and 4 from J; bases not matched to a gene: 2. The CDR3 runs to 13 residues. Per germline, CDR1 SGHRS and CDR2 YFSETQ. CDR3 DNA: TGCGCCAGCAGCTGGACAGGGAGCTATGGCTACACCTTC. This encodes CASSWTGSYGYTF.

The CDR3 DNA follows: TGTGCCAGCAGATCGACTGTACTCGGGGGAAACTATGGCTACACCTTC. Translation: CASRSTVLGGNYGYTF. The chain links TRBV3-1 (or the pseudogene TRBV3-2) to TRBJ1-2, with D possibly TRBD1 on 5 matching bases. Looked up from germline, CDR1 is LGHDT and CDR2 is YNNKEL (reference sequence). The germline V and J ends were trimmed by 6 bases and 2 bases, with 19 bases remaining between them. This CDR3 contains 16 residues.

This chain uses TRBV7-2 with TRBJ2-1, with D hard to call. CDR1 SGHTA and CDR2 FQGNSA come from the germline V gene. The V gene lost 3 bases and the J gene lost 7 bases, with 4 bases spanning the gap. The CDR3 extends over 11 amino acids. The CDR3 sequence is CASSFYNEQFF. For the CDR3, the DNA is TGTGCCAGCAGCTTCTATAATGAGCAGTTCTTC.

This sequence joins TRBV9 and TRBJ1-2; TRBD1 matches 7 bases. The germline V gene has CDR1 SGDLS and CDR2 YYNGEE. The CDR3 has 14 amino acids. Unmatched junction bases numbered 9, after V lost 2 bases and J lost 8 bases. The DNA for the CDR3 is TGTGCCAGCAGCGTCCGTCGGCAGGGGGGAGGCTACACCTTC. Encoded protein: CASSVRRQGGGYTF.

The V gene is TRBV5-4, the J gene TRBJ2-3, with 10 bases that match TRBD1. CDR3 length: 17 residues. V dropped 3 bases and J dropped 2; count of bases not matched to a gene: 9. Germline CDR1 SGHNT, CDR2 YYREEE (reference sequence). In DNA, the CDR3 is TGTGCCAGCAGCTCCGAGGGACAGGGGCATGACACAGATACGCAGTATTTT. Translating gives CASSSEGQGHDTDTQYF.

In its sample, this clone was seen once. The V call is TRBV4-3, the J call TRBJ2-3, with 10 bases aligning to TRBD1. Trimming removed 0 bases from V and 6 bases from J; junction bases left unmatched: 6. Germline CDR1 is LGHNA and CDR2 is YSLEER. This CDR3 spans 16 amino acids. The CDR3 nucleotides read TGCGCCAGCAGCCAAGACTGGACAGGGGGTTCGGATACGCAGTATTTT. Residues: CASSQDWTGGSDTQYF.

The chain employs TRBV7-8 and TRBJ2-5, with TRBD2 identical over 11 bases. CDR3 length: 15 residues. Germline CDR1 is SGHVS and CDR2 is FQNEAQ. V lost 1 base and J lost 4; bases outside the gene matches: 2. In nucleotides, the CDR3 is TGTGCCAGCAGCTTAGTACTAGCGGGGGCAGAGACCCAGTACTTC. This encodes CASSLVLAGAETQYF. The variable domain in full, with the rest retrieved from reference TRBV7-8 and TRBJ2-5, is GAGVSQSPRYKVAKRGQDVALRCDPISGHVSLFWYQQALGQGPEFLTYFQNEAQLDKSGLPSDRFFAERPEGSVSTLKIQRTQQEDSAVYLCASSLVLAGAETQYFGPGTRLLVL.

This clone was observed a single time. This chain links TRBV12-5 with TRBJ1-4; 7 nucleotides align to TRBD1. Germline CDR1 reads LGHNT; CDR2 reads FRNRAP. This CDR3 has 17 amino acids. J was trimmed by 3 bases and V by 6 bases; bases with no gene match: 13. DNA for the CDR3: TGTGCTAGTGGGGAAACAGGGGTAGGAGTATCTAATGAAAAACTGTTTTTT. Protein product: CASGETGVGVSNEKLFF.